This T cell receptor (beta chain) was observed in a study of blood T cell repertoires in COVID-19. This clone came up once. Study processing details: Amplifying reference gene primers gave estimates of nucleated cell counts. The table came from immunoSEQ multiplex PCR; TCRdb's copy has only in-frame clones and leaves some out. For V, J and clone size, that table is used; D and trimming come from the DNA. The data show about 240,000 clones, around 86% seen once. J lost 7 bases, V lost 6 bases, and 5 bases had no gene match. In germline, CDR1 is LNHDA, CDR2 SQIVND (reference sequence). CDR3 length: 14 amino acids.

This clonotype originated in a woman in her forties with acute COVID-19. Sequencing input: PBMCs or T cells enriched from blood (not recorded which). This chain links TRBV19 with TRBJ2-7, with TRBD2 matching over 14 bases. In DNA form, the CDR3 reads TGTGCCAGTAGGGAGACTAGCGGGAGGGGAGAGCAGTACTTC. This sequence encodes CASRETSGRGEQYF.